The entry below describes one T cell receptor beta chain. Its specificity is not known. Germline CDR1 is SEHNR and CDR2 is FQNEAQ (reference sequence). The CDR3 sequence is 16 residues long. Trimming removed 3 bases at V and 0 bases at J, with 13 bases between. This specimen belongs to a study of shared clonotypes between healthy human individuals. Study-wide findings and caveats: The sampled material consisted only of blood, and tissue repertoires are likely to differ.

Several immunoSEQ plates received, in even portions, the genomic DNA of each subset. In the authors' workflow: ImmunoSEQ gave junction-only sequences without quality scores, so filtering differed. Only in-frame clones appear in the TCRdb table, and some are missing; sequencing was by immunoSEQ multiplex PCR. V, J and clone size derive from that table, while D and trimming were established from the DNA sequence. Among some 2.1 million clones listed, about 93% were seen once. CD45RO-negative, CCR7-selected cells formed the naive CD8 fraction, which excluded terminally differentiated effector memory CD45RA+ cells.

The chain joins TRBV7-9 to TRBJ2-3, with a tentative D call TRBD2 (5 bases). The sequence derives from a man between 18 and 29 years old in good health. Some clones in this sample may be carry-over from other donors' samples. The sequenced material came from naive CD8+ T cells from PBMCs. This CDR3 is CASSFPEAPSTDTQYF. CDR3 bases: TGTGCCAGCAGCTTCCCGGAGGCCCCTAGCACAGATACGCAGTATTTT.